The rows below give T cell receptor beta chains drawn from one sample of a study of T cell clonotyping in hematopoietic cell transplantation. Here immunoSEQ multiplex PCR was the method, and the copy in TCRdb shows in-frame clones only, minus some. The sample lists about 41,000 clones; 95% were seen once. Sample: peripheral blood mononuclear cells. These receptors were obtained from a man aged 30 to 39 in good health. Some clones in this sample may be carry-over from other donors' samples. The CDR3 runs from the conserved cysteine through the conserved F or W. The order of the fields is V gene, J gene, D gene, clone size, CDR3 DNA, CDR3 protein. D genes are given only for firm matches. A row's size may be missing; if present it is once, few, many or a size class.

TRBV29-1	TRBJ1-3	-	-	TGCAGCGTTGAAGAGGGAGAGGGAAGTGGAAACACCATATATTTT	CSVEEGEGSGNTIYF
TRBV10-3	TRBJ2-1	-	-	TGTGCCTCAGGGGGACTTTTAAACTACAATGAGCAGTTCTTC	CASGGLLNYNEQFF
TRBV10-1	TRBJ1-6	-	-	TGCGCCAGCAGTGCTCCCCCAGTGGAGGATAATTCACCCCTCCACTTT	CASSAPPVEDNSPLHF
TRBV5-1	TRBJ2-3	TRBD2	-	TGCGCCAGCAGCTTGGGGACGGGGGGGCGAGGGGATACGCAGTATTTT	CASSLGTGGRGDTQYF
TRBV7-3	TRBJ2-3	-	-	TGTGCCAGCAGCTTAACGAGGGTAGATACGCAGTATTTT	CASSLTRVDTQYF
TRBV6-5	TRBJ1-2	TRBD1	-	TGTGCCAGCAGGGGGGACAGGGTATGGAATGGCTACACCTTC	CASRGDRVWNGYTF
TRBV7-9	TRBJ1-1	TRBD1	once	TGTGCCAGCGGAGGACAGGCTGATTTCATGAACACTGAAGCTTTCTTT	CASGGQADFMNTEAFF
TRBV18	TRBJ1-1	-	-	TGTGCCAGCTCACCTTCAGTCCAGTCAGGCAACACTGAAGCTTTCTTT	CASSPSVQSGNTEAFF
TRBV14	TRBJ1-4	-	-	TGTGCCAGCAGCCTACACCCGACGGGGAATGAAAAACTGTTTTTT	CASSLHPTGNEKLFF
TRBV4-3	TRBJ2-7	-	-	TGCGCCAGCAGCCAAGATGGGGGGAGCGGCTACGAGCAGTACTTC	CASSQDGGSGYEQYF
TRBV7-9	TRBJ2-3	TRBD1	-	TGTGCCAGCAGCCCTCGGACAGGAATCGGACTAGATACGCAGTATTTT	CASSPRTGIGLDTQYF
TRBV2	TRBJ1-2	-	few	TGTGCCAGCAGTGGAACGGACGGCTATGGCTACACCTTC	CASSGTDGYGYTF
TRBV19	TRBJ1-4	TRBD1	-	TGTGCCAGTAGCCTCTCCCAGGGGGGTCGTGAAAAACTGTTTTTT	CASSLSQGGREKLFF
TRBV18	TRBJ1-2	-	-	TGTGCCAGCTCACCCTCAACATTTCAGACCTATGGCTACACCTTC	CASSPSTFQTYGYTF
TRBV7-9	TRBJ2-1	-	-	TGTGCCAGCAGCTTAGTGGGGGGCTCCTACAATGAGCAGTTCTTC	CASSLVGGSYNEQFF
TRBV6-5	TRBJ2-5	-	-	TGTGCCAGCAGTTACTCGACTTCGGGGGAGACCCAGTACTTC	CASSYSTSGETQYF
TRBV9	TRBJ2-1	TRBD2	-	TGTGCCAGCAGCGTAGTATCGATAGCGGGTGTGAATGAGCAGTTCTTC	CASSVVSIAGVNEQFF
TRBV18	TRBJ1-4	-	-	TGTGCCAGCTCAACGGGGGGGATCAGGCTTAATGAAAAACTGTTTTTT	CASSTGGIRLNEKLFF
TRBV2	TRBJ2-5	-	-	TGTGCCAGCAGTGATATTCCGGAGACCCAGTACTTC	CASSDIPETQYF
TRBV6-5	TRBJ2-3	-	-	TGTGCCAGCAAGGAAGGGAGTGGGGCAGATACGCAGTATTTT	CASKEGSGADTQYF
TRBV7-8	TRBJ1-2	-	-	TGTGCCAGCAGCTTAGCACCCGGGATCTATGGCTACACCTTC	CASSLAPGIYGYTF
TRBV2	TRBJ2-7	-	-	TGTGCCAGCAGTTTTGACAGAGCCTACGAGCAGTACTTC	CASSFDRAYEQYF
TRBV7-3	TRBJ2-1	TRBD2	-	TGTGCCAGCAGGGGCCGACTAGCTTCGGTCGATGAGCAGTTCTTC	CASRGRLASVDEQFF
TRBV27	TRBJ2-1	TRBD1	-	TGTGCCAGCAGTCCGCACAGGGGTAATGAGCAGTTCTTC	CASSPHRGNEQFF
TRBV29-1	TRBJ2-7	-	-	TGCAGCGTTGACATTGGCGGAGCCTACGAGCAGTACTTC	CSVDIGGAYEQYF
TRBV7-7	TRBJ2-2	-	-	TGTGCCAGCAGCATTCAGGGGGGCGGGGAGCTGTTTTTT	CASSIQGGGELFF
TRBV27	TRBJ2-7	-	-	TGTGCCAGCAGTGCAGACAGGCCTCGGTTC	CASSADRPRF
TRBV4-2	TRBJ1-5	-	-	TGTGCCAGCAGCCAAAAGGCCGAAGGGTACAATCAGCCCCAGCATTTT	CASSQKAEGYNQPQHF
TRBV11-2	TRBJ2-1	TRBD2	-	TGTGCCAGCAGCTTAGATCGTAGAGTAGCGGGAGCGCATGAGCAGTTCTTC	CASSLDRRVAGAHEQFF
TRBV4-3	TRBJ2-1	TRBD2	-	TGCGCCAGCAGCCAAGATTTGGGTTGGCGGGAGTCCTACAATGAGCAGTTCTTC	CASSQDLGWRESYNEQFF
TRBV25-1	TRBJ2-3	-	-	TGTGCCAGCAGTTGGTGGACAGATACGCAGTATTTT	CASSWWTDTQYF
TRBV11-3	TRBJ1-3	-	-	TGTGCCAGCAGCCTCGTGGACACCATATATTTT	CASSLVDTIYF
TRBV4-3	TRBJ2-3	TRBD2	-	TGCGCCAGCAGCCCAGGGACTAGCGGGAGCGGCACAGATACGCAGTATTTT	CASSPGTSGSGTDTQYF
TRBV6-6	TRBJ2-1	TRBD2	-	TGTGCCAGCAGTTATGTCCTAGCGGGATACAATGAGCAGTTCTTC	CASSYVLAGYNEQFF
TRBV5-4	TRBJ1-2	-	-	TGTGCCAGCACCACGACAAGGGGGAACTATGGCTACACCTTC	CASTTTRGNYGYTF
TRBV11-1	TRBJ2-3	-	-	TGTGCCAGCAGCCCCCCGGCGCAGGGCGGTACAGATACGCAGTATTTT	CASSPPAQGGTDTQYF
TRBV6-1	TRBJ2-5	TRBD1	-	TGTGCCAGCAGTGAAACACAGGGGCAAGAGACCCAGTACTTC	CASSETQGQETQYF
TRBV9	TRBJ2-5	-	-	TGTGCCAGCAGCCCCGGGGGCGGGGCCCAGTACTTC	CASSPGGGAQYF
TRBV19	TRBJ1-5	TRBD1	-	TGTGCCAGTAGATGGAAGGGACAGGGGGCGCCGAGTCAGCCCCAGCATTTT	CASRWKGQGAPSQPQHF
TRBV14	TRBJ1-2	-	few	TGTGCCAGCAGCCAAGCCTACTATGGCTACACCTTC	CASSQAYYGYTF
TRBV5-1	TRBJ1-1	-	-	TGCGCCAGCAGCTTCCCAGGGGAGAACACTGAAGCTTTCTTT	CASSFPGENTEAFF
TRBV11-1	TRBJ1-1	TRBD1	-	TGTGCCAGCAGCTTACCGACAGGGGGCAAAACTGAAGCTTTCTTT	CASSLPTGGKTEAFF
TRBV5-1	TRBJ1-3	TRBD1	-	TGCGCCAGCAGTTTGGCCGGGACAGACTTTGGAAACACCATATATTTT	CASSLAGTDFGNTIYF
TRBV18	TRBJ1-1	-	-	TGTGCCAGCTCACCTAATCCCGGGGGAGACACTGAAGCTTTCTTT	CASSPNPGGDTEAFF
TRBV4-1	TRBJ2-7	-	-	TGCGCCAGCAGCCACCCCCTTGAACGCGAGCAGTACTTC	CASSHPLEREQYF
TRBV4-3	TRBJ1-2	-	-	TGCGCCAGCAGCCATCTCCCCCGTACAGGGCCCAACTATGGCTACACCTTC	CASSHLPRTGPNYGYTF
TRBV7-3	TRBJ2-1	TRBD2	-	TGTGCCAGCAGCCCCAGTCTAGCGGGGGGGAACAATGAGCAGTTCTTC	CASSPSLAGGNNEQFF
TRBV7-2	TRBJ2-5	-	once	TGTGCCAGCAGCTTAACGGGCCGAGAGTCAAAGACCCAGTACTTC	CASSLTGRESKTQYF
TRBV27	TRBJ1-1	-	-	TGTGCCAGCAGTTTAAACGGGGGCAACACTGAAGCTTTCTTT	CASSLNGGNTEAFF